This passage covers 5 T cell receptor beta chains from one sample sequenced in a study of blood T cell repertoires in COVID-19. Using immunoSEQ multiplex PCR, the repertoire was profiled, and TCRdb retains in-frame clones only, with some absent. Here the sample spans around 300,000 clones, about 83% being singletons. Sequencing was performed on peripheral blood. The receptors stem from a man aged 30 to 39 with active or convalescent COVID-19.

The chain carries TRBV11-2 and TRBJ1-1; D ambiguous. Trimming removed 2 bases at V and 6 bases at J, with 10 bases between. Looked up from germline, CDR1 is SGHAT and CDR2 is FQNNGV. This CDR3 is built from 13 residues. CDR3: CASSLTYLPEAFF. CDR3 DNA sequence: TGTGCCAGCAGCTTAACTTATCTCCCTGAAGCTTTCTTT.

This clone has only a few counts. Written as DNA, the CDR3 is TGTGCCAGCAGCCTTACAGTCTTTAGCTCCTACGAGCAGTACTTC. It specifies CASSLTVFSSYEQYF. The rearrangement links TRBV21-1 to TRBJ2-7; TRBD1 is the table's D call, not checked against the DNA. TRBV21-1 is given as a pseudogene. CDR3 length equals 15 residues.

The table lists this clone with many counts. The V gene is TRBV14, the J gene TRBJ1-3, with D unclear. The V and J ends lost 1 base and 0 bases respectively, with 4 bases between them. CDR3 length: 14 residues. Germline assignment: CDR1 SGHDN and CDR2 FVKESK. The CDR3 loop is CASSQGLSGNTIYF. The CDR3 DNA follows: TGTGCCAGCAGCCAAGGACTCTCTGGAAACACCATATATTTT.

The V gene is TRBV6-1, the J gene TRBJ1-2; D is unclear. V shed 2 bases and J shed 8 bases, with 12 bases lying between them. The CDR3 spans 13 residues. The germline CDR1 and CDR2 sequences are MNHNS and SASEGT. CDR3 protein: CASSENRVSGYTF. CDR3 DNA sequence: TGTGCCAGCAGTGAAAACAGAGTATCGGGCTACACCTTC.

This rearrangement joins TRBV6-2 or TRBV6-3 to TRBJ2-2, with D unresolved. From germline, CDR1 is MNHEY and CDR2 SVGEGT. Between the trimmed V and J ends, which lost 5 bases and 5 bases, there was a span of 15 bases. The CDR3 totals 15 residues. This CDR3 reads CASSTRTSRTGELFF. In nucleotides, the CDR3 is TGTGCCAGCAGTACCCGCACCTCGAGGACCGGGGAGCTGTTTTTT.